Presented here are 14 T cell receptor beta chains from one specimen sequenced in a study of CD8+ T cells in alopecia areata. cDNA reverse transcribed from extracted RNA served as the sequencing template. Using immunoSEQ multiplex PCR, the repertoire was profiled, and TCRdb retains in-frame clones only, with some absent. The sample lists 140,000 or so clones, approximately 51% occurring once. The specimen was CD4+ T cells sorted from blood, collected at week 0. The receptor set was obtained from a human donor with alopecia areata.

The chain has TRBV18 and TRBJ2-5; the D is unclear. V was shortened by 5 bases and J by 2 bases, with 9 bases between the two germline ends. Germline V gives CDR1 KGHSH, CDR2 LQKENI. The CDR3 length is 13 residues. The CDR3 here is CASSMGNQETQYF. CDR3 sequence (DNA): TGTGCCAGCTCAATGGGGAATCAAGAGACCCAGTACTTC.

The chain uses TRBV5-1 and TRBJ1-2; D is unresolved. Germline V gives CDR1 SGHRS, CDR2 YFSETQ. The CDR3 has 14 residues. Trimming left V 4 bases short and J 4 bases short, with 14 bases between. CDR3 protein: CASSPTPGGYGYTF. For the CDR3, the DNA is TGCGCCAGCAGCCCCACCCCCGGCGGCTATGGCTACACCTTC.

The table lists this clone with a few counts. This chain connects TRBV5-1 to TRBJ2-7; D not certain. The germline V gene has CDR1 SGHRS and CDR2 YFSETQ. This CDR3 comprises 13 residues. Trimming cost V 4 bases and J 1 base, with 9 bases left between them. The CDR3 sequence is CASSEIESYEQYF. The CDR3 DNA is TGCGCCAGCAGCGAGATAGAGTCCTACGAGCAGTACTTC.

The chain combines TRBV30 with TRBJ2-2; D is perhaps TRBD2 (6 bases). V lost 8 bases and J 0 bases, leaving 13 bases between the germline ends. The germline V gene encodes CDR1 GTSNPN and CDR2 SVGIG (reference sequence). CDR3 length: 14 residues. CDR3 in amino acids: CAGKGLANTGELFF. In nucleotides, the CDR3 is TGTGCCGGAAAGGGACTCGCGAACACCGGGGAGCTGTTTTTT.

The chain's CDR3 is CASSQDPRGNQPQHF. The CDR3 coding sequence is TGCGCCAGCAGCCAAGATCCCAGGGGAAATCAGCCCCAGCATTTT. The rearrangement joins TRBV4-3 to TRBJ1-5; a weak D match, TRBD1 (6 bases). Germline CDR1 LGHNA, CDR2 YSLEER. The ends were cut back, 0 bases at V and 4 bases at J, with 10 bases in the middle. There are 15 residues in the CDR3.

The rearrangement links TRBV4-2 to TRBJ2-2; either TRBD1 or TRBD2 may supply D (6 bases each). This CDR3 has 15 residues. V was shortened by 0 bases and J by 3 bases, with 8 bases between the two germline ends. Germline V gives CDR1 LGHNA, CDR2 YNFKEQ. This chain's CDR3 is CASSQEGGYTGELFF. CDR3 in DNA: TGTGCCAGCAGCCAAGAAGGGGGGTACACCGGGGAGCTGTTTTTT.

This clone was observed at least ten times. The chain is built from TRBV9 and TRBJ2-7; TRBD2 agrees at 9 bases. The CDR3 has 15 residues. CDR1 SGDLS and CDR2 YYNGEE come from the germline V gene. The V and J ends lost 1 base and 7 bases, in that order; junction bases with no gene match: 9. The DNA of the CDR3 is TGTGCCAGCAGCGTATCGGGCGGGAGGGCCGATGAGCAGTACTTC. Protein product: CASSVSGGRADEQYF.

Written as DNA, the CDR3 is TGTGCCAGCAACCCGGGACAGGGGGGATACAATGAGCAGTTCTTC. Translating gives CASNPGQGGYNEQFF. The rearrangement joins TRBV6-6 to TRBJ2-1, with 11 positions matching TRBD1. V lost 7 bases and J lost 4; bases outside the gene matches: 6. Germline V gene data show CDR1 as MNHNY and CDR2 as SVGAGI (reference sequence). The CDR3 contains 15 residues.

This clone was seen a few times. This chain connects TRBV28 to TRBJ1-1; D may be TRBD1 (6 bases). Trimming removed 11 bases at V and 4 bases at J, with 11 bases between. There are 11 residues in the CDR3. Germline assignment: CDR1 MDHEN and CDR2 SYDVKM. CDR3 sequence (DNA): TGTGCCGCTGAGGGGGTCACTGAAGCTTTCTTT. This translates into CAAEGVTEAFF.

This clone turned up a few times. The chain links TRBV6-5 to TRBJ2-1; 9 nucleotides align to TRBD2. The CDR3 is 13 amino acids. Germline V CDR1 and CDR2: MNHEY, SVGAGI. Trimming took 5 bases from V and 10 from J; bases not matched to a gene: 6. CDR3 sequence: CASSPTGLAEQFF. CDR3 nucleotides: TGTGCCAGCAGTCCTACTGGACTAGCGGAGCAGTTCTTC.

This clone was seen only once. The chain couples TRBV7-7 to TRBJ2-1; D might be TRBD1 or TRBD2, each matching 6 bases. CDR1 is SSHAT and CDR2 is FNYEAQ in the germline V gene (reference sequence). Trimming shortened V by 5 bases and J by 9 bases, and 14 bases separated the two germline ends. This CDR3 region has 13 residues. As DNA, the CDR3 is TGTGCCAGCAGCCCCCTGGGGGGCAGTGAGCAGTTCTTC. Protein: CASSPLGGSEQFF.

This clone appeared a few times. The chain is built from TRBV28 and TRBJ2-5; TRBD2 agrees at 11 bases. This CDR3 comprises 16 residues. Germline lookup yields CDR1 MDHEN and CDR2 SYDVKM. V trimming: 10 bases; J trimming: 3 bases; junction bases outside the gene matches: 13. The CDR3 reads CATTSRLAGQKETQYF. The CDR3 region has the DNA TGTGCCACGACCTCACGACTAGCGGGACAGAAAGAGACCCAGTACTTC.

The chain combines TRBV23-1 with TRBJ2-5; perhaps TRBD2 as D (6 bases). TRBV23-1 belongs to the ORF category, with a function that is uncertain. V was trimmed by 8 bases and J by 5 bases, leaving 21 bases between them. The CDR3 totals 15 residues. The CDR3 coding sequence is TGCGCCAGCTGCAGGAGGGAAGGGAACCGGGAGACCCAGTACTTC. This translates into CASCRREGNRETQYF.

The chain employs TRBV30 and TRBJ1-1; D gene unclear. CDR1 is GTSNPN, CDR2 SVGIG, per germline (reference sequence). With 1 base removed from V and 1 base from J, the gap between germline ends came to 10 bases. This CDR3 has 14 residues. Here the CDR3 reads CAWSGSGSNTEAFF. DNA for the CDR3: TGTGCCTGGAGTGGGTCAGGCTCGAACACTGAAGCTTTCTTT.